This is a list of T cell receptor beta chains from one sample in a study of shared clonotypes between healthy human individuals. Libraries were prepared by immunoSEQ multiplex PCR; TCRdb keeps only in-frame clonotypes and omits some of them. The sample shows 850,000 to 1,200,000 clones, under 80% of them seen only once. The sample was memory CD4+ T cells sorted from blood. These receptors were obtained from a young man in good health. Both conserved end residues are part of each CDR3. The D gene is left open where the match is weak. Only some rows state a clone size, as once, few, many or a class for expanded clones.

v_gene,j_gene,d_gene,abundance,CDR3aa,CDR3nt
TRBV28,TRBJ1-5,-,-,CASSLLGSNQPQHF,TGTGCCAGCAGTTTACTGGGTAGCAATCAGCCCCAGCATTTT
TRBV27,TRBJ1-4,-,-,CASSTGTDNEKLFF,TGTGCCAGCAGTACCGGGACGGACAATGAAAAACTGTTTTTT
TRBV11-3,TRBJ2-7,-,few,CASRETGRKSYEQYF,TGTGCCAGCAGGGAGACAGGGAGGAAGTCCTACGAGCAGTACTTC
TRBV30,TRBJ2-3,-,-,CAWSEGQGDTDTQYF,TGTGCCTGGAGTGAGGGGCAGGGAGACACAGATACGCAGTATTTT
TRBV9,TRBJ2-7,-,-,CASSPRPKQGSEQYF,TGTGCCAGCAGCCCAAGGCCAAAACAGGGTAGCGAGCAGTACTTC
TRBV7-2,TRBJ2-5,-,-,CASSLRAGLGVVQETQYF,TGTGCCAGCAGCTTACGGGCAGGGCTGGGGGTGGTCCAAGAGACCCAGTACTTC
TRBV18,TRBJ2-1,-,few,CASNTGLGSYNEQFF,TGTGCCAGCAACACGGGACTGGGCTCCTACAATGAGCAGTTCTTC
TRBV4-3,TRBJ2-7,-,-,CASSQGLASEQYF,TGCGCCAGCAGCCAAGGGCTGGCGTCCGAGCAGTACTTC
TRBV6-5,TRBJ2-1,-,-,CASSSPGRTYNEQFF,TGTGCCAGCAGTTCCCCGGGACGAACATACAATGAGCAGTTCTTC
TRBV9,TRBJ2-3,-,-,CASSVQLATPFTDTQYF,TGTGCCAGCAGCGTACAGCTAGCTACCCCCTTCACAGATACGCAGTATTTT
TRBV7-7,TRBJ2-2,TRBD2,-,CASSSGLAGAGELFF,TGTGCTAGCAGCTCCGGACTAGCGGGAGCAGGGGAGCTGTTTTTT
TRBV30,TRBJ1-2,-,-,CAWGTGQWRQFHGYTF,TGTGCCTGGGGGACCGGACAGTGGAGGCAGTTCCATGGCTACACCTTC
TRBV18,TRBJ1-6,TRBD1,-,CASGSDRGRNSPLHF,TGTGCCAGCGGAAGCGACAGGGGCAGGAATTCACCCCTCCACTTT
TRBV28,TRBJ1-5,-,-,CASSPLTRGSNQPQHF,TGTGCCAGCAGTCCCCTGACAAGGGGCAGCAATCAGCCCCAGCATTTT
TRBV5-1,TRBJ1-1,-,-,CASSSGTTDTEAFF,TGCGCCAGCAGCTCCGGGACTACGGACACTGAAGCTTTCTTT
TRBV5-1,TRBJ2-7,-,-,CASSLSTVSYEQYF,TGCGCCAGCAGCTTGAGTACAGTATCCTACGAGCAGTACTTC
TRBV7-9,TRBJ2-2,-,-,CASSFDLGELFF,TGTGCCAGCAGCTTTGATCTAGGGGAGCTGTTTTTT
TRBV19,TRBJ2-7,-,-,CASSLQGYEQYF,TGTGCCAGTAGTTTACAGGGTTACGAGCAGTACTTC
TRBV7-6,TRBJ1-1,-,-,CASSTGTQNTEAFF,TGTGCCAGCAGCACGGGGACTCAGAACACTGAAGCTTTCTTT
TRBV7-9,TRBJ1-4,-,-,CASSLDGAQLEKLFF,TGTGCCAGCAGCTTAGATGGGGCGCAGCTTGAAAAACTGTTTTTT
TRBV7-2,TRBJ1-4,-,-,CASSFTGNEKLFF,TGTGCCAGCAGCTTTACGGGTAATGAAAAACTGTTTTTT
TRBV7-2,TRBJ2-7,TRBD2,-,CASSPLAGGRVYEQYF,TGTGCCAGCAGCCCCCTTGCGGGAGGGCGGGTTTACGAGCAGTACTTC
TRBV14,TRBJ2-7,TRBD1,-,CASSWTGKLYEQYF,TGTGCCAGCAGCTGGACAGGGAAATTGTACGAGCAGTACTTC
TRBV5-4,TRBJ2-7,TRBD1,-,CASSTGTVSYEQYF,TGTGCCAGCAGTACAGGGACAGTCTCCTACGAGCAGTACTTC
TRBV30,TRBJ1-2,TRBD1,-,CAWSVKSPIQGATKAVYGYTF,TGTGCCTGGAGTGTAAAGTCCCCTATCCAGGGGGCAACAAAAGCTGTCTATGGCTACACCTTC
TRBV5-1,TRBJ2-4,-,once,CASSLDGRENIQYF,TGCGCCAGCAGCTTGGACGGACGTGAAAACATTCAGTACTTC
TRBV4-3,TRBJ1-4,-,-,CASSVNTGGNEKLFF,TGCGCCAGCAGCGTTAATACGGGGGGCAATGAAAAACTGTTTTTT
TRBV5-1,TRBJ2-3,TRBD2,few,CASSPGEGIFTDTQYF,TGCGCCAGCAGCCCGGGGGAGGGGATTTTCACAGATACGCAGTATTTT
TRBV30,TRBJ1-4,TRBD1,-,CAWSPTGEKLFF,TGTGCCTGGAGTCCGACAGGGGAAAAACTGTTTTTT
TRBV5-1,TRBJ2-3,-,-,CASSLDRGGADTQYF,TGCGCCAGCAGCTTGGATCGGGGTGGGGCAGATACGCAGTATTTT
TRBV18,TRBJ2-7,TRBD2,-,CASSPIPTSGSHEQYF,TGTGCCAGCTCACCGATCCCGACTAGCGGGAGCCACGAGCAGTACTTC
TRBV20-1,TRBJ2-3,-,-,CSARTGNTQYF,TGCAGTGCGCGCACAGGGAATACGCAGTATTTT
TRBV6-1,TRBJ2-5,-,-,CAGRTASETQYF,TGTGCCGGCAGGACCGCCTCGGAGACCCAGTACTTC
TRBV28,TRBJ1-1,TRBD1,-,CASSPQLPGQGFPEAFF,TGTGCCAGCAGTCCCCAGCTCCCGGGACAGGGGTTCCCTGAAGCTTTCTTT
TRBV7-8,TRBJ2-3,-,-,CASSLAGQRTDTQYF,TGTGCCAGCAGCTTAGCAGGACAGCGAACAGATACGCAGTATTTT
TRBV10-3,TRBJ2-3,TRBD1,-,CAISGPQGAQYF,TGTGCCATCAGTGGCCCACAGGGGGCGCAGTATTTT
TRBV7-2,TRBJ1-5,-,-,CASSLVWGDQPQHF,TGTGCCAGCAGCTTAGTCTGGGGGGATCAGCCCCAGCATTTT
TRBV18,TRBJ2-7,-,-,CASSPPAGSYEQYF,TGTGCCAGCTCACCACCGGCGGGGTCCTACGAGCAGTACTTC
TRBV5-1,TRBJ1-4,-,-,CASTQRGVNEKLFF,TGCGCCAGCACCCAGAGAGGAGTAAATGAAAAACTGTTTTTT
TRBV7-9,TRBJ1-2,-,-,CASSLAGSSGGYTF,TGTGCCAGCAGCTTAGCCGGATCCTCGGGAGGCTACACCTTC
TRBV11-2,TRBJ2-5,TRBD2,-,CASSRRTSQETQYF,TGTGCCAGCAGCCGCCGGACTAGCCAAGAGACCCAGTACTTC
TRBV4-2,TRBJ2-3,-,-,CASSHDSASTDTQYF,TGTGCCAGCAGCCATGACAGTGCTAGCACAGATACGCAGTATTTT
TRBV4-1,TRBJ2-5,-,-,CASSQNANPGRAETQYF,TGCGCCAGCAGCCAAAATGCTAATCCCGGGAGAGCGGAGACCCAGTACTTC
TRBV28,TRBJ2-5,-,-,CASSTQGLRETQYF,TGTGCCAGCAGCACTCAGGGGCTTCGAGAGACCCAGTACTTC
TRBV5-1,TRBJ2-1,TRBD2,once,CASSLASGSTNEQFF,TGCGCCAGCAGCTTGGCCAGCGGGAGTACCAATGAGCAGTTCTTC
TRBV27,TRBJ1-5,TRBD1,-,CASKQGAQPQHF,TGTGCCAGCAAACAGGGGGCCCAGCCCCAGCATTTT